The 19 T cell receptor beta chains in this list originate from one sample, sequenced in a study of control samples from healthy donors and cancer patients. Measured with immunoSEQ multiplex PCR; TCRdb has only the in-frame clones, and not every one. This table has about 100,000 clones, around four fifths appearing once. Sequenced material: blood. The source is a man aged 25 to 40 in good health.

The chain is built from TRBV10-1 and TRBJ2-7; maybe TRBD1 (6 bases). The CDR3 consists of 12 residues. Germline V gene data show CDR1 as WNHNN and CDR2 as SYGVQD (reference sequence). Trimming took 9 bases from V and 5 from J, leaving 14 bases between them. The CDR3 spells CASGGELNEQYF. In nucleotides, the CDR3 is TGCGCCAGTGGGGGCGAGCTCAACGAGCAGTACTTC.

The chain links TRBV5-4 to TRBJ1-6, with D possibly TRBD1 on 6 matching bases. Trimming left V 0 bases short and J 6 bases short, with 10 bases between. The CDR3 contains 15 residues. In germline, CDR1 is SGHNT, CDR2 YYREEE (reference sequence). CDR3 region: CASSLEGVGNSPLHF. The CDR3 DNA reads as TGTGCCAGCAGCTTGGAGGGGGTCGGTAATTCACCCCTCCACTTT. The full variable domain, completed using reference TRBV5-4 and TRBJ1-6, is ETGVTQSPTHLIKTRGQQVTLRCSSQSGHNTVSWYQQALGQGPQFIFQYYREEENGRGNFPPRFSGLQFPNYSSELNVNALELDDSALYLCASSLEGVGNSPLHFGNGTRLTVT.

This chain links TRBV28 with TRBJ2-1; D tentatively reads TRBD1 or TRBD2 (5 bases each). CDR3 length: 13 amino acids. V was shortened by 8 bases and J by 2 bases, with 10 bases between the two germline ends. Per germline, CDR1 MDHEN and CDR2 SYDVKM. As DNA, the CDR3 is TGTGCCAGCCTGCGAGGGGCCTACAATGAGCAGTTCTTC. Translation: CASLRGAYNEQFF.

The chain uses TRBV9 and TRBJ1-2; D is uncertain. The length of the CDR3 is 16 residues. The V end lost 0 bases, the J end lost 0 bases, and 12 bases lay between the germline ends. Germline V gene data show CDR1 as SGDLS and CDR2 as YYNGEE. For the CDR3, the DNA is TGTGCCAGCAGCGTAGCCCTGCCAGGCCCTAACTATGGCTACACCTTC. This translates into CASSVALPGPNYGYTF.

This rearrangement joins TRBV4-1 to TRBJ1-2, with D hard to call. The CDR3 covers 14 residues. V lost 5 bases to trimming and J lost 4 bases, with 14 bases between them. Germline values: CDR1 MGHRA, CDR2 YSYEKL. The CDR3 protein is CASSSTPDIYGYTF. The CDR3 bases are TGCGCCAGCAGCTCCACACCCGACATCTATGGCTACACCTTC.

The chain uses TRBV6-1 and TRBJ1-2; D not certain. The CDR3 is 13 residues long. The germline gives CDR1 MNHNS, CDR2 SASEGT. Deletions cut 2 bases from V and 4 bases from J, with 8 bases between. CDR3 amino acids: CASSESGIYGYTF. The DNA of the CDR3 is TGTGCCAGCAGTGAATCGGGCATCTATGGCTACACCTTC.

J is TRBJ1-5 and V is TRBV5-6, with D possibly matching TRBD1 (5 bases). Germline V gene data show CDR1 as SGHDT and CDR2 as YYEEEE. The germline V and J ends were trimmed by 6 bases and 0 bases, with 19 bases remaining between them. The length of the CDR3 is 17 residues. Here the CDR3 DNA reads TGTGCCAGCACTCTAGGGGAGGGGCGCCGTAGCAATCAGCCCCAGCATTTT. Its protein product is CASTLGEGRRSNQPQHF.

V usage is TRBV10-1 and J usage is TRBJ1-2; the D is unclear. The CDR3 is made up of 13 amino acids. Trimming removed 5 bases from V and 1 base from J, with 8 bases in between. The germline gives CDR1 WNHNN, CDR2 SYGVQD (reference sequence). CDR3 region: CASSRELNYGYTF. CDR3 DNA sequence: TGCGCCAGCAGTCGGGAGCTTAACTATGGCTACACCTTC.

The chain uses TRBV7-2 and TRBJ1-5, with D unclear. Trimming took off 3 bases at V and 3 bases at J, with 9 bases between the two ends. Germline V lookup: CDR1 SGHTA, CDR2 FQGNSA. The CDR3 runs 14 residues. The CDR3 sequence is CASSLGLANQPQHF. CDR3 in DNA: TGTGCCAGCAGCTTGGGGTTGGCCAATCAGCCCCAGCATTTT.

The V gene is TRBV6-1, the J gene TRBJ1-5; tentatively, D is TRBD1 (5 bases). Germline V gives CDR1 MNHNS, CDR2 SASEGT. Trimming took off 2 bases at V and 6 bases at J, with 14 bases between the two ends. This CDR3 comprises 15 residues. The CDR3 sequence: CASSEMGRGSQPQHF. Written as DNA, the CDR3 is TGTGCCAGCAGTGAAATGGGACGCGGAAGTCAGCCCCAGCATTTT.

CDR3 bases: TGTGCCAGCAGTTCGTACAGGGGAGATGAAAAACTGTTTTTT. Translation gives CASSSYRGDEKLFF. This chain connects TRBV28 to TRBJ1-4; 7 bases map to TRBD1. The V gene end was trimmed by 4 bases and the J gene end by 6 bases; junction bases not matched to a gene: 5. Germline V gene sequence: CDR1 MDHEN, CDR2 SYDVKM. The CDR3 consists of 14 residues.

This clone was detected only once. V and J are TRBV1 and TRBJ2-2; the D segment call TRBD2 is taken from the table without a DNA check. TRBV1 is described as a pseudogene. The CDR3 extends over 15 amino acids. CDR3 DNA: TGCACCAGCAGCCGGACTAGCGGGGTACACCGGGGAGCTGTTTTT. It yields the protein CTSSRTSGVHRGAVF.

The genes are TRBV19 and TRBJ1-2; D unresolved. There are 11 residues in the CDR3. CDR1 LNHDA and CDR2 SQIVND come from the germline V gene (reference sequence). The V gene lost 7 bases and the J gene lost 4 bases, with 7 bases spanning the gap. The CDR3 region is CASTPGYGYTF. CDR3 nucleotide sequence: TGTGCCAGTACTCCGGGCTATGGCTACACCTTC.

This clone was seen only a few times. CDR3 loop: CASLPGGGTDTQYF. In DNA, the CDR3 is TGCGCCAGCCTACCCGGGGGAGGCACAGATACGCAGTATTTT. V usage is TRBV5-1 and J usage is TRBJ2-3; D possibly corresponds to TRBD2 (6 bases). The germline V and J ends were trimmed by 7 bases and 1 base, with 13 bases remaining between them. There are 14 residues in the CDR3. Germline V gene data show CDR1 as SGHRS and CDR2 as YFSETQ.

This clone came up once. The rearrangement uses TRBV28 and TRBJ1-1, with TRBD1 matching 7 bases. There are 14 residues in the CDR3. Trimming cost V 5 bases and J 3 bases; bases outside gene matches: 6. Looked up from germline, CDR1 is MDHEN and CDR2 is SYDVKM. As DNA, the CDR3 is TGTGCCAGCAGTGAACAGGGGAGGGACACTGAAGCTTTCTTT. Translating it yields CASSEQGRDTEAFF.

The chain joins TRBV29-1 to TRBJ1-5; D may be TRBD1 (5 bases). The V end was cut by 6 bases, the J end by 0 bases, with 9 bases between. The CDR3 has 13 amino acids. Per germline, CDR1 SQVTM and CDR2 ANQGSEA. This CDR3 is CSVGEYSNQPQHF. CDR3 nucleotides: TGCAGCGTGGGGGAGTATAGCAATCAGCCCCAGCATTTT.

This sequence joins TRBV3-1 (or the pseudogene TRBV3-2) and TRBJ2-3, with D possibly being TRBD2 (6 bases). Trimming took 2 bases from V and 4 from J, leaving 13 bases between them. Germline V gene data show CDR1 as LGHDT and CDR2 as YNNKEL (reference sequence). There are 15 residues in the CDR3. CDR3 bases: TGTGCCAGCAGCCAAAACCCCAAGCGGGCAGATACGCAGTATTTT. Amino acid sequence: CASSQNPKRADTQYF.

The chain employs TRBV9 and TRBJ2-2; 11 bases fit TRBD1. This CDR3 has 14 residues. V lost 5 bases, J lost 4 bases, and 1 base stayed unmatched. Germline V gene data show CDR1 as SGDLS and CDR2 as YYNGEE. CDR3 DNA sequence: TGTGCCAGCAGGGGGACAGGGGGCACCGGGGAGCTGTTTTTT. Amino acid sequence: CASRGTGGTGELFF.

The J gene is TRBJ2-5, the V gene TRBV5-1; the D gene is possibly TRBD1 (5 bases). CDR3 length equals 13 residues. V was cut by 4 bases and J by 1 base, with 8 bases left in between. Germline values: CDR1 SGHRS, CDR2 YFSETQ. The CDR3 DNA sequence: TGCGCCAGCAGCCTGACAGTCCAAGAGACCCAGTACTTC. The encoded protein is CASSLTVQETQYF. Complete variable domain (other parts from reference TRBV5-1 and TRBJ2-5): KAGVTQTPRYLIKTRGQQVTLSCSPISGHRSVSWYQQTPGQGLQFLFEYFSETQRNKGNFPGRFSGRQFSNSRSEMNVSTLELGDSALYLCASSLTVQETQYFGPGTRLLVL.